One and the same sample provided the 10 T cell receptor beta chains below, sequenced in a study of cytomegalovirus exposure and HLA in healthy donors. The primer mix had 60 Vbeta and 13 Jbeta primers. The assay was immunoSEQ multiplex PCR, and TCRdb's table has in-frame clones only and misses some. The sample has about 120,000 clones; about 60% are singletons. Sequencing was done on a sample of PBMCs. The receptors were gathered from a man between 35 and 55 years old in good health and CMV-seropositive.

This clone was seen once. The chain recombines TRBV29-1 with TRBJ2-7; no reliable D call. V lost 4 bases and J 4 bases, leaving 8 bases between the germline ends. The CDR3 has 11 amino acids. Per germline, CDR1 SQVTM and CDR2 ANQGSEA. CDR3 sequence (DNA): TGCAGCGTTGTTGGCCAGTACGAGCAGTACTTC. Protein product: CSVVGQYEQYF.

The table lists this clone with a few counts. The rearrangement uses TRBV28 and TRBJ1-4; 10 bases map to TRBD1. The germline V gene encodes CDR1 MDHEN and CDR2 SYDVKM. The CDR3 covers 16 residues. Trimming took 7 bases from V and 2 from J; bases not matched to a gene: 7. The CDR3 DNA reads as TGTGCCAGCACCCTGGACAGGGGGATGACTAATGAAAAACTGTTTTTT. This codes for CASTLDRGMTNEKLFF.

The sample holds a few counts of this clone. The gene calls are TRBV18 and TRBJ1-1; TRBD1 is a possible D gene (6 bases). Trimming took 2 bases from V and 1 from J, leaving 8 bases between them. Germline-derived CDR1 and CDR2 are KGHSH and LQKENI. The CDR3 loop spans 14 amino acids. The CDR3, as DNA: TGTGCCAGCTCACCAAGACAGGAGAACACTGAAGCTTTCTTT. This sequence encodes CASSPRQENTEAFF.

Only a few counts were recorded for this clone. The rearrangement uses TRBV29-1 and TRBJ1-4; 7 nucleotides line up with TRBD1. This CDR3 comprises 12 residues. The J segment lost 7 bases and the V segment lost 4 bases, leaving 3 bases of the junction unmatched. Per germline, CDR1 SQVTM and CDR2 ANQGSEA. The CDR3 coding sequence is TGCAGCGTTGGGGACAGAAGTGAAAAACTGTTTTTT. It translates to CSVGDRSEKLFF.

V gene TRBV5-4 combines with J gene TRBJ2-2, with D possibly being TRBD2 (6 bases). The germline V gene encodes CDR1 SGHNT and CDR2 YYREEE (reference sequence). The length of the CDR3 is 15 residues. Trimming left V 4 bases short and J 0 bases short, with 10 bases between. The CDR3 loop reads CASSPSATNTGELFF. DNA for the CDR3: TGTGCCAGCAGCCCTAGCGCCACGAACACCGGGGAGCTGTTTTTT.

V and J are TRBV30 and TRBJ2-7; 9 bases match TRBD2. V shed 2 bases and J 4 bases; nucleotides not matched to a gene: 6. This CDR3 is built from 14 residues. Germline V CDR1 and CDR2: GTSNPN, SVGIG (reference sequence). CDR3 sequence (DNA): TGTGCCTGGAGTCCGGGACTAGCAGGATACGAGCAGTACTTC. Its protein product is CAWSPGLAGYEQYF.

The V gene is TRBV2, the J gene TRBJ2-7; D unclear. Germline CDR1 reads SNHLY; CDR2 reads FYNNEI. V shed 7 bases and J shed 1 base, with 8 bases lying between them. This CDR3 region has 12 residues. DNA of the CDR3: TGTGCCAGCATCTCCCTATCCTACGAGCAGTACTTC. The encoded protein is CASISLSYEQYF.

This chain joins TRBV7-3 and TRBJ2-5; D is possibly TRBD2 (6 bases). Germline V gene data show CDR1 as SGHTA and CDR2 as FQGTGA. The CDR3 has 15 residues. The V gene lost 2 bases and the J gene lost 3 bases, with 13 bases spanning the gap. CDR3 amino acids: CASSLRLGEEETQYF. The CDR3 bases are TGTGCCAGCAGCTTACGACTGGGGGAGGAAGAGACCCAGTACTTC.

This clone was observed a handful of times. The rearrangement uses TRBV27 and TRBJ2-1, with 7 bases lining up with TRBD2. Trimming at V came to 5 bases and at J to 5 bases, leaving 9 bases not matched to a gene. The germline V gene encodes CDR1 MNHEY and CDR2 SMNVEV (reference sequence). The CDR3 extends over 15 amino acids. The CDR3, as DNA: TGTGCCAGCAGTCCCCGGTGGGGGGGTAACAATGAGCAGTTCTTC. Translation gives CASSPRWGGNNEQFF.

The V gene is TRBV7-7, the J gene TRBJ2-2; 7 positions match TRBD1. The CDR3 runs to 15 residues. V shed 1 base, J shed 4 bases, and the junction held 3 bases outside the gene matches. Germline CDR1 is SSHAT and CDR2 is FNYEAQ (reference sequence). The chain's CDR3 is CASSLGAGGTGELFF. The CDR3 bases are TGTGCCAGCAGCTTAGGGGCAGGGGGCACCGGGGAGCTGTTTTTT. Looking up the rest from reference TRBV7-7 and TRBJ2-2 gives the full variable domain: GAGVSQSPRYKVTKRGQDVTLRCDPISSHATLYWYQQALGQGPEFLTYFNYEAQPDKSGLPSDRFSAERPEGSISTLTIQRTEQRDSAMYRCASSLGAGGTGELFFGEGSRLTVL.